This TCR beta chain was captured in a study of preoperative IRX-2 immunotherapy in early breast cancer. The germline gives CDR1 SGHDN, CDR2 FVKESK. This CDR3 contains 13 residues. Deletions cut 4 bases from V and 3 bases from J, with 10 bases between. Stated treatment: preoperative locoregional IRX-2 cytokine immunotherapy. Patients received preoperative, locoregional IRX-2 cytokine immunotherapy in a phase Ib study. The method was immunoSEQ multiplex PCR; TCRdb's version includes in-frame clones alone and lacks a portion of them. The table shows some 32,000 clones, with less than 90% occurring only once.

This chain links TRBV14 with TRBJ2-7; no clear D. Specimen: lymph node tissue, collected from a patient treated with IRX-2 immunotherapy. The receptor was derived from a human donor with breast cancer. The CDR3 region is CASSRYPGYEQYF. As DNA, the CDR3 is TGTGCCAGCAGCCGTTACCCCGGCTACGAGCAGTACTTC.